This is a list of T cell receptor beta chains from one sample in a study of technical replicates of blood from a few donors. Only in-frame clones appear in the TCRdb table, and some are missing; sequencing was by immunoSEQ multiplex PCR. Of about 66,000 clones in the sample, roughly 90% were seen once. Sequencing used PBMCs. The receptors were gathered from a human donor in good health. Some clones in this sample may be carry-over from other donors' samples. Both conserved end residues are part of each CDR3. A D gene is named only where the DNA matches it firmly. Clone size, where shown, is once, few, many, or a class for clones that have expanded.

v_call,d_call,clone_size,j_call,cdr3_length,cdr3_aa,cdr3_nt
TRBV7-9,TRBD1,once,TRBJ1-1,19,CASSLGPSGGRAMNTEAFF,TGTGCCAGCAGCTTAGGCCCTTCAGGGGGGCGCGCCATGAACACTGAAGCTTTCTTT
TRBV29-1,TRBD1,NA,TRBJ1-1,12,CSVRQGRPEAFF,TGCAGCGTACGACAGGGGCGCCCTGAAGCTTTCTTT
TRBV5-1,TRBD1,few,TRBJ2-2,17,CASSAVRTGGEGGELFF,TGCGCCAGCAGCGCGGTCCGGACAGGGGGCGAGGGCGGGGAGCTGTTTTTT
TRBV14,TRBD2,NA,TRBJ2-7,19,CASSQDFFSGRAPVYEQYF,TGTGCCAGCAGCCAAGATTTCTTCAGCGGGAGGGCCCCCGTCTACGAGCAGTACTTC
TRBV7-2,TRBD1,NA,TRBJ2-7,16,CASSYGTGAGSWEQYF,TGTGCCAGCAGTTACGGAACAGGGGCGGGCTCTTGGGAGCAGTACTTC
TRBV5-5,TRBD1,NA,TRBJ2-7,12,CASSATGHEQYF,TGTGCCAGCAGCGCGACAGGGCACGAGCAGTACTTC
TRBV5-6,NA,NA,TRBJ2-7,12,CASSFGGLEQYF,TGTGCCAGCAGCTTTGGGGGACTCGAGCAGTACTTC
TRBV6-4,NA,NA,TRBJ2-1,14,CASSEGGGQDEQFF,TGTGCCAGCAGTGAAGGGGGGGGCCAAGATGAGCAGTTCTTC
TRBV7-9,NA,NA,TRBJ2-2,16,CASSWGGTAGSGELFF,TGTGCCAGCAGCTGGGGCGGGACGGCGGGGTCCGGGGAGCTGTTTTTT
TRBV2,NA,NA,TRBJ2-3,15,CASSDGGLWPDTQYF,TGTGCCAGCAGTGATGGAGGCCTCTGGCCAGATACGCAGTATTTT
TRBV2,NA,NA,TRBJ2-7,12,CASTVSSGKQYF,TGTGCCAGCACCGTAAGTAGCGGCAAGCAGTACTTC
TRBV6-1,TRBD2,once,TRBJ2-5,15,CASSEAFGLAETQYF,TGTGCCAGCAGTGAAGCATTTGGACTAGCGGAGACCCAGTACTTC
TRBV9,NA,NA,TRBJ1-3,14,CASSPTSSGNTIYF,TGTGCCAGCAGCCCAACGAGCTCTGGAAACACCATATATTTT
TRBV14,NA,NA,TRBJ2-4,16,CASSQGAGGAKNIQYF,TGTGCCAGCAGCCAAGGCGCAGGAGGAGCCAAAAACATTCAGTACTTC
TRBV11-1,NA,NA,TRBJ2-2,14,CASSSQGYTGELFF,TGTGCCAGCAGTTCACAGGGTTATACCGGGGAGCTGTTTTTT
TRBV5-6,NA,NA,TRBJ2-5,15,CASSLLRDLRRTQYF,TGTGCCAGCAGCTTGCTCAGGGACTTGAGGCGGACCCAGTACTTC
TRBV5-1,TRBD1,NA,TRBJ2-7,15,CASRRPGQETYEQYF,TGCGCCAGCAGACGGCCGGGACAGGAGACCTACGAGCAGTACTTC
TRBV9,TRBD2,NA,TRBJ2-3,17,CASSVELAGGSTDTQYF,TGTGCCAGCAGCGTAGAATTAGCGGGGGGTAGCACAGATACGCAGTATTTT
TRBV19,TRBD2,once,TRBJ2-2,14,CASSWGGNTGELFF,TGTGCCAGTAGCTGGGGGGGAAACACCGGGGAGCTGTTTTTT
TRBV7-9,NA,NA,TRBJ2-2,15,CASSFDYTNTGELFF,TGTGCCAGCAGCTTCGACTATACGAACACCGGGGAGCTGTTTTTT
TRBV27,TRBD2,NA,TRBJ2-3,15,CASSSLAGATDTQYF,TGTGCCAGCAGTTCTCTAGCGGGGGCCACAGATACGCAGTATTTT
TRBV11-2,TRBD1,NA,TRBJ1-2,12,CASSFGTGGYTF,TGTGCCAGCAGCTTCGGGACAGGGGGCTACACCTTC
TRBV6-4,NA,NA,TRBJ1-1,15,CASSESLAAGTEAFF,TGTGCCAGCAGTGAATCTTTAGCGGCGGGTACTGAAGCTTTCTTT
TRBV2,TRBD1,NA,TRBJ1-6,16,CASSEMTGDRNSPLHF,TGTGCCAGCAGTGAAATGACAGGGGATCGTAATTCACCCCTCCACTTT
TRBV4-2,NA,once,TRBJ1-2,15,CASSQSGESHYGYTF,TGTGCCAGCAGCCAAAGTGGAGAAAGTCACTATGGCTACACCTTC
TRBV29-1,TRBD1,NA,TRBJ2-1,15,CSVNRGLGVYNEQFF,TGCAGCGTTAACAGGGGCCTGGGGGTCTACAATGAGCAGTTCTTC
TRBV30,TRBD2,once,TRBJ2-1,16,CAWSSAGTSGSNEQFF,TGTGCCTGGAGTTCTGCCGGGACTAGCGGGAGCAATGAGCAGTTCTTC
TRBV5-1,TRBD1,NA,TRBJ1-2,16,CASSLGGQGSNYGYTF,TGCGCCAGCAGCTTGGGGGGACAGGGATCCAACTATGGCTACACCTTC
TRBV2,NA,NA,TRBJ1-2,13,CASRSNSNYGYTF,TGTGCCAGCCGGAGTAATTCTAACTATGGCTACACCTTC